The 25 T cell receptor beta chains reported below all come from one sample, sequenced in a study of CXCR3-negative and CXCR3-positive naive CD8 T cells. Researchers prepared the TRB cDNA libraries using 5' RACE with UMI labels. Following a re-call of the 5' RACE reads, TCRdb has one entry per CDR3 protein and lacks DNA. The sample yields approximately 38,000 distinct CDR3 sequences, of which the top ten take up roughly 8.4%. Input material: memory CD8+ T cells from blood. These receptors all stem from a human donor in good health. Some clones in this sample may be carry-over from other donors' samples.

This chain uses TRBV12-3 or TRBV12-4 with TRBJ1-1. The CDR3 length is 14 residues. Here the CDR3 reads CASSLASNIPEAFF.

The V call is TRBV9, the J call TRBJ2-5; the D call from TCRdb, TRBD1, cannot be confirmed without DNA. Looked up from germline, CDR1 is SGDLS and CDR2 is YYNGEE. The CDR3 contains 15 residues. The CDR3 loop is CASSAWDSIQETQYF. The whole variable domain, remainder taken from reference TRBV9 and TRBJ2-5, is DSGVTQTPKHLITATGQRVTLRCSPRSGDLSVYWYQQSLDQGLQFLIQYYNGEERAKGNILERFSAQQFPDLHSELNLSSLELGDSALYFCASSAWDSIQETQYFGPGTRLLVL.

The chain combines TRBV12-3 or TRBV12-4 with TRBJ2-7; the D gene TCRdb calls, TRBD1, cannot be checked with no DNA. CDR3 length: 15 residues. CDR3 residues: CASSWLGTATYEQYF.

The V and J genes are TRBV29-1 and TRBJ1-1; absent DNA, TCRdb's TRBD1 call cannot be checked. This CDR3 has 13 amino acids. Looked up from germline, CDR1 is SQVTM and CDR2 is ANQGSEA. The CDR3 loop reads CSVYMAGDTEAFF.

This chain connects TRBV12-5 to TRBJ1-5; TCRdb outputs TRBD1, but without DNA this stays unchecked. The CDR3 runs 13 residues. The V gene's germline CDR1 is LGHNT and CDR2 FRNRAP. The chain's CDR3 is CASVGTGGQPQHF.

Here the CDR3 reads CASSHARDYLYNEQFF. The chain links TRBV4-2 to TRBJ2-1; the D call of TRBD2 rests on TCRdb alone, since no DNA is present to check it. The CDR3 runs 16 residues. Germline V gives CDR1 LGHNA, CDR2 YNFKEQ.

V gene TRBV7-9 combines with J gene TRBJ2-1; as DNA is missing, the TRBD1 call by TCRdb cannot be tested. The CDR3 is 15 residues long. From germline, CDR1 is SEHNR and CDR2 FQNEAQ (reference sequence). The CDR3 loop reads CASSFSWPGGNEQFF. Together with reference TRBV7-9 and TRBJ2-1, the CDR3 gives the full variable domain: DTGVSQNPRHKITKRGQNVTFRCDPISEHNRLYWYRQTLGQGPEFLTYFQNEAQLEKSRLLSDRFSAERPKGSFSTLEIQRTEQGDSAMYLCASSFSWPGGNEQFFGPGTRLTVL.

The chain couples TRBV7-2 to TRBJ1-2. This CDR3 has 13 residues. Germline assignment: CDR1 SGHTA and CDR2 FQGNSA. The CDR3: CASSPTDYYGYTF.

CDR3 in amino acids: CATSLLTGGTEAFF. This rearrangement joins TRBV15 to TRBJ1-1; TCRdb designates TRBD1, a call that cannot be tested without DNA. Germline loops: CDR1 LNHNV, CDR2 YYDKDF (reference sequence). The CDR3 has 14 residues.

This sequence joins TRBV28 and TRBJ2-1; the D call from TCRdb, TRBD2, cannot be confirmed without DNA. The CDR3 has 13 amino acids. From germline, CDR1 is MDHEN and CDR2 SYDVKM. The CDR3 protein is CASLAGHYNEQFF.

The chain uses TRBV5-1 and TRBJ2-7; as DNA is missing, the TRBD1 call by TCRdb cannot be tested. Germline CDR1 and CDR2: SGHRS and YFSETQ. CDR3 length: 14 residues. CDR3 residues: CASRLTGESYEQYF.

The V and J genes are TRBV5-1 and TRBJ2-2; TCRdb lists TRBD1, though no DNA is available to test this call. In germline, CDR1 is SGHRS, CDR2 YFSETQ. The CDR3 has 16 residues. CDR3 sequence reads: CASSLSQGIETGELFF.

V and J are TRBV29-1 and TRBJ2-7. From germline, CDR1 is SQVTM and CDR2 ANQGSEA. This CDR3 has 12 residues. The CDR3 spells CSVEDRRYEQYF.

The chain has TRBV15 and TRBJ2-6. This CDR3 spans 15 amino acids. Per germline, CDR1 LNHNV and CDR2 YYDKDF (reference sequence). CDR3 sequence reads: CATSRETSGANVLTF.

The rearrangement uses TRBV29-1 and TRBJ2-3; TCRdb gives TRBD1 as the D gene, but with no DNA this cannot be confirmed. CDR1 and CDR2 from the germline V gene are SQVTM and ANQGSEA. This CDR3 has 17 amino acids. The CDR3 region is CSVEAGRTGGLTDTQYF.

This sequence joins TRBV15 and TRBJ2-3; with no DNA, the TCRdb D assignment of TRBD2 cannot be verified. CDR3 length: 19 residues. Germline assignment: CDR1 LNHNV and CDR2 YYDKDF (reference sequence). CDR3 loop: CATSAYPPGLAGVLDTQYF.

This clonotype is labeled medium-sized based on frequency. The chain carries TRBV2 and TRBJ2-1; as DNA is missing, the TRBD1 call by TCRdb cannot be tested. Germline CDR1 reads SNHLY; CDR2 reads FYNNEI. The CDR3 contains 16 residues. The CDR3 sequence is CASSPPGSGETREQFF.

The chain carries TRBV29-1 and TRBJ1-2. This CDR3 is 14 amino acids long. The germline V gene encodes CDR1 SQVTM and CDR2 ANQGSEA. The chain's CDR3 is CSVEDGRANYGYTF. The full variable domain, rest sourced from reference TRBV29-1 and TRBJ1-2, is SAVISQKPSRDICQRGTSLTIQCQVDSQVTMMFWYRQQPGQSLTLIATANQGSEATYESGFVIDKFPISRPNLTFSTLTVSNMSPEDSSIYLCSVEDGRANYGYTFGSGTRLTVV.

V usage is TRBV6-4 and J usage is TRBJ2-2. This CDR3 is built from 13 residues. Germline V CDR1 and CDR2: MRHNA, SNTAGT. The CDR3 protein is CASSDEDAGELFF.

The CDR3 is CSPGQLNTEAFF. This chain uses TRBV20-1 with TRBJ1-1; TCRdb indicates TRBD1, and absent DNA this call remains unverified. The germline CDR1 and CDR2 sequences are DFQATT and SNEGSKA (reference sequence). The CDR3 covers 12 residues.

The chain uses TRBV29-1 and TRBJ2-2; TCRdb designates TRBD2, a call that cannot be tested without DNA. This CDR3 has 14 residues. Germline V gene data show CDR1 as SQVTM and CDR2 as ANQGSEA. The CDR3 spells CSAGLSTNTGELFF.

This chain uses TRBV6-6 with TRBJ2-7; TCRdb designates TRBD1, a call that cannot be tested without DNA. CDR1 and CDR2 (germline): MNHNY, SVGAGI (reference sequence). The CDR3 runs to 13 residues. The CDR3 is CASSYLGADEQYF.

This chain uses TRBV21-1 with TRBJ2-5; TCRdb proposes TRBD1, but this gene call is untestable without DNA. TRBV21-1 counts as a pseudogene. This CDR3 is built from 14 residues. CDR3 region: CASSAPGKEETQYF.

CDR3 residues: CASSYLPGGSSYEQYF. The chain joins TRBV5-6 to TRBJ2-7; checking the TCRdb D call of TRBD2 is not possible without DNA. CDR1 SGHDT and CDR2 YYEEEE come from the germline V gene. This CDR3 contains 16 residues.

Here the CDR3 reads CAMRGGASGSSYEQYF. The gene calls are TRBV10-3 and TRBJ2-7; TCRdb picks TRBD2, but there is no DNA to check that call. Looked up from germline, CDR1 is ENHRY and CDR2 is SYGVKD. CDR3 length equals 16 residues.